Listed below are T cell receptor beta chains from one sample, sequenced in a study of cytomegalovirus exposure and HLA in healthy donors. This table comes from immunoSEQ multiplex PCR, and its TCRdb copy is limited to in-frame clones, with some not included. The data contain tens of thousands of clones, about 85% of them singletons. The sample was PBMCs. These receptors originate from a woman between 40 and 55 years old in good health and CMV-seropositive. The CDR3 runs from the conserved cysteine through the conserved F or W. D genes are given only for firm matches. Where a row states a size, it is once, few, many or the class of an expanded clone; other rows omit it.

j_call,v_call,d_call,clone_size,cdr3_aa,cdr3_nt
TRBJ1-2,TRBV15,.,.,CATSSGGGRNYGYTF,TGTGCCACCAGCAGTGGGGGGGGACGGAACTATGGCTACACCTTC
TRBJ1-1,TRBV4-2,.,few,CASSQGSHLEAFF,TGTGCCAGCAGCCAAGGTTCACACCTGGAAGCTTTCTTT
TRBJ1-3,TRBV18,TRBD1,.,CASSTGTAGNTIYF,TGTGCCAGCTCGACCGGGACAGCTGGAAACACCATATATTTT
TRBJ2-5,TRBV6-1,.,.,CASFYTHLGETQYF,TGTGCCAGCTTCTACACCCATCTAGGCGAGACCCAGTACTTC
TRBJ1-1,TRBV6-5,.,once,CASGDNWGGTEAFF,TGTGCCAGCGGGGATAATTGGGGCGGAACTGAAGCTTTCTTT
TRBJ2-7,TRBV7-9,.,.,CSSSSLTFHEQYF,TGTTCCAGCAGCTCGTTGACATTCCACGAGCAGTACTTC
TRBJ2-3,TRBV5-4,.,few,CASQDSGEDTQYF,TGTGCCAGCCAAGATTCAGGGGAAGATACGCAGTATTTT
TRBJ2-3,TRBV5-1,TRBD2,.,CASSLLLGVAGNTDTQYF,TGCGCCAGCAGCTTATTGCTAGGCGTAGCGGGAAACACAGATACGCAGTATTTT
TRBJ2-1,TRBV29-1,TRBD2,.,CSVGTSSEQFF,TGCAGCGTTGGGACTAGCTCTGAGCAGTTCTTC
TRBJ1-5,TRBV19,.,.,CASSIVAGVYQPQHF,TGTGCCAGTAGTATAGTGGCAGGGGTGTACCAGCCCCAGCATTTT
TRBJ1-5,TRBV28,.,.,CASTEDSHSNQPQHF,TGTGCCAGCACCGAAGACAGCCATAGCAATCAGCCCCAGCATTTT
TRBJ2-7,TRBV16,.,.,CASRERGSSYEQYF,TGTGCCAGCAGGGAGAGAGGGAGCTCCTACGAGCAGTACTTC
TRBJ2-4,TRBV5-1,TRBD1,.,CASSLEGQGSNDIQYF,TGCGCCAGCAGCTTGGAAGGACAGGGTTCTAATGACATTCAGTACTTC
TRBJ1-3,TRBV5-6,TRBD1,few,CASSPGQGENTIYF,TGTGCCAGCAGCCCGGGACAGGGGGAAAACACCATATATTTT
TRBJ2-1,TRBV28,TRBD2,few,CASSFVAGGVGYEQFF,TGTGCCAGCAGTTTTGTAGCGGGAGGCGTAGGGTATGAGCAGTTCTTC
TRBJ1-2,TRBV7-2,.,.,CASTRNYGYTF,TGTGCCAGTACGAGGAACTATGGCTACACCTTC
TRBJ2-3,TRBV15,.,.,CATSRVSGKWDTQYF,TGTGCCACCAGCAGAGTCTCCGGGAAATGGGATACGCAGTATTTT
TRBJ2-7,TRBV27,TRBD1,.,CASSLSGLGTGSYEQYF,TGTGCCAGCAGTTTATCGGGTCTCGGGACAGGCTCCTACGAGCAGTACTTC
TRBJ2-4,TRBV2,TRBD2,.,CASILSGGARNIQYF,TGTGCCAGCATCCTTAGCGGGGGGGCCAGGAACATTCAGTACTTC
TRBJ2-6,TRBV13,.,.,CASSSQGFSGANVLTF,TGTGCCAGCAGCTCTCAGGGGTTCTCTGGGGCCAACGTCCTGACTTTC
TRBJ2-5,TRBV7-9,TRBD1,few,CASSPWTGRETQYF,TGTGCCAGCAGCCCCTGGACAGGGAGGGAGACCCAGTACTTC
TRBJ1-5,TRBV7-6,.,.,CASSLGGGGNQPQHF,TGTGCCAGCAGCTTAGGAGGGGGGGGCAATCAGCCCCAGCATTTT
TRBJ2-7,TRBV11-2,.,.,CASSRTAYEQYF,TGTGCCAGCAGCCGGACAGCCTACGAGCAGTACTTC
TRBJ1-2,TRBV15,.,.,CATSRTDTRGGYTF,TGTGCCACCAGCAGGACGGATACTCGGGGTGGCTACACCTTC
TRBJ2-2,TRBV29-1,.,.,CSVVDQNTGELFF,TGCAGCGTTGTAGACCAAAACACCGGGGAGCTGTTTTTT
TRBJ2-7,TRBV11-3,TRBD1,.,CASSQGTGAPYEQYF,TGTGCCAGCAGCCAAGGGACAGGGGCCCCTTACGAGCAGTACTTC